This entry lists 30 T cell receptor beta chains sequenced from one sample in a study of cytomegalovirus exposure and HLA in healthy donors. With 60 Vbeta and 13 Jbeta primers, the PCR was carried out. Clones were read by immunoSEQ multiplex PCR, and TCRdb kept only the in-frame ones, dropping some. The table lists 200,000 or so clones, 65% to 90% of them singletons. Sequenced: PBMCs. Receptors originate from a girl between 10 and 17 years old in good health and CMV-seronegative.

The chain uses TRBV4-1 and TRBJ1-1, with no clear D. V lost 0 bases, J lost 7 bases, and 15 bases lay in between. Per the germline V gene, CDR1 is MGHRA and CDR2 is YSYEKL. The CDR3 is 15 amino acids. The CDR3 DNA reads as TGCGCCAGCAGCCAAGACACAGCGGTCTTGGGTGAAGCTTTCTTT. This codes for CASSQDTAVLGEAFF.

The chain joins TRBV6-1 to TRBJ1-6, with no clear D. The CDR3 loop spans 15 amino acids. Between the trimmed V and J ends, which lost 4 bases and 7 bases, there was a span of 14 bases. The germline V gene has CDR1 MNHNS and CDR2 SASEGT. The CDR3, as DNA: TGTGCCAGCAGTGGGAAGGGAGAAGGGAATTCACCCCTCCACTTT. It is translated as CASSGKGEGNSPLHF.

This clone was detected a few times. The chain employs TRBV5-6 and TRBJ1-2; D perhaps matches TRBD1 (6 bases). With 5 bases removed from V and 2 bases from J, the gap between germline ends came to 10 bases. The germline V gene encodes CDR1 SGHDT and CDR2 YYEEEE. The CDR3 contains 13 residues. CDR3 region: CASSRTANYGYTF. The CDR3 DNA follows: TGTGCCAGCAGTAGGACAGCCAACTATGGCTACACCTTC.

The chain is built from TRBV29-1 and TRBJ1-1; D is ambiguous. The V gene lost 6 bases and the J gene lost 5 bases, with 13 bases spanning the gap. CDR1 is SQVTM, CDR2 ANQGSEA, per germline. CDR3 size: 12 residues. The CDR3 is CSVSGLFTEAFF. The CDR3 coding sequence is TGCAGCGTGTCAGGACTTTTTACTGAAGCTTTCTTT.

The chain uses TRBV5-1 and TRBJ1-1, with D maybe TRBD1 (5 bases). CDR3 length: 14 amino acids. Germline V gene lookup returns CDR1 SGHRS and CDR2 YFSETQ. V was shortened by 4 bases and J by 5 bases, with 15 bases between the two germline ends. CDR3 sequence: CASSPDPGGTEAFF. In nucleotides, the CDR3 is TGCGCCAGCAGCCCCGACCCGGGGGGGACTGAAGCTTTCTTT.

Remarks on this clone: Germline and junction disagree at one end, which may indicate a read error. The chain uses TRBV7-3 and TRBJ1-1, with unresolved D. CDR3 length: 13 amino acids. Germline CDR1 reads SGHTA; CDR2 reads FQGTGA. The CDR3 DNA follows: TGTGCCAGCAGCATAACGGGCCAGACTGAAGCTTTCTTT. This encodes CASSITGQTEAFF.

The V call is TRBV28, the J call TRBJ2-7, with 7 bases that match TRBD2. The ends lost 3 bases at V and 4 bases at J; junction bases unmatched: 6. Germline assignment: CDR1 MDHEN and CDR2 SYDVKM. The CDR3 extends over 14 amino acids. Written as DNA, the CDR3 is TGTGCCAGCAGTTTCACGGCGGGAGCGTACGAGCAGTACTTC. Protein product: CASSFTAGAYEQYF.

V usage is TRBV11-2 and J usage is TRBJ2-5; weak D call: TRBD1 (6 bases). Germline CDR1 reads SGHAT; CDR2 reads FQNNGV. Trimming took off 8 bases at V and 5 bases at J, with 18 bases between the two ends. The CDR3 length is 14 residues. CDR3 nucleotides: TGTGCCAGCGCCCGGGCACAGGGACGGGAGACCCAGTACTTC. It is translated as CASARAQGRETQYF.

The chain combines TRBV19 with TRBJ2-7, with D tentatively TRBD1 (6 bases). Germline V gives CDR1 LNHDA, CDR2 SQIVND (reference sequence). V lost 6 bases, J lost 4 bases, and 19 bases lay in between. This CDR3 spans 15 amino acids. The CDR3 here is CASRFWAGTKYEQYF. CDR3 sequence (DNA): TGTGCCAGTAGATTTTGGGCCGGGACAAAATACGAGCAGTACTTC. The whole variable domain, filled in from reference TRBV19 and TRBJ2-7, reads DGGITQSPKYLFRKEGQNVTLSCEQNLNHDAMYWYRQDPGQGLRLIYYSQIVNDFQKGDIAEGYSVSREKKESFPLTVTSAQKNPTAFYLCASRFWAGTKYEQYFGPGTRLTVT.

This chain connects TRBV9 to TRBJ2-3; D unresolved. Germline assignment: CDR1 SGDLS and CDR2 YYNGEE. V was shortened by 1 base and J by 4 bases, with 4 bases between the two germline ends. The CDR3 has 12 residues. CDR3 residues: CASSVLADTQYF. The DNA of the CDR3 is TGTGCCAGCAGCGTATTAGCAGATACGCAGTATTTT.

This chain links TRBV27 with TRBJ1-6, with TRBD1 identical over 8 bases. The CDR3 has 15 amino acids. J lost 6 bases, V lost 4 bases, and 5 bases had no gene match. In germline, CDR1 is MNHEY, CDR2 SMNVEV (reference sequence). The DNA for the CDR3 is TGTGCCAGCAGTTGGGACAGGAGATCTAATTCACCCCTCCACTTT. Translating it yields CASSWDRRSNSPLHF.

The rearrangement joins TRBV28 to TRBJ2-1, with D possibly matching TRBD1 (6 bases). Between the trimmed V and J ends, which lost 8 bases and 4 bases, there was a span of 21 bases. Per the germline V gene, CDR1 is MDHEN and CDR2 is SYDVKM. The CDR3 covers 16 residues. The DNA for the CDR3 is TGTGCCAGCCCCACGGACAGATCACATCAATACAATGAGCAGTTCTTC. Protein: CASPTDRSHQYNEQFF. The whole variable domain, remainder taken from reference TRBV28 and TRBJ2-1, is DVKVTQSSRYLVKRTGEKVFLECVQDMDHENMFWYRQDPGLGLRLIYFSYDVKMKEKGDIPEGYSVSREKKERFSLILESASTNQTSMYLCASPTDRSHQYNEQFFGPGTRLTVL.

Remarks on this clone: Mismatch with germline at one junction end may stem from a read error. This rearrangement joins TRBV4-2 to TRBJ2-7, with 12 bases identical to TRBD1. The CDR3 runs to 14 residues. Germline values: CDR1 LGHNA, CDR2 YNFKEQ. CDR3 DNA sequence: TGTGCCGGCAGTCCCGGGACAGGGGGCAACGAGCAGTACTTC. Amino acids: CAGSPGTGGNEQYF.

This chain links TRBV5-4 with TRBJ2-3; D possibly corresponds to TRBD2 (6 bases). Trimming shortened V by 7 bases and J by 0 bases, and 18 bases separated the two germline ends. Germline V gene sequence: CDR1 SGHNT, CDR2 YYREEE (reference sequence). The CDR3 runs 16 residues. The CDR3 reads CASRTMAGTSTDTQYF. The CDR3, as DNA: TGTGCCAGCCGGACGATGGCGGGGACGAGCACAGATACGCAGTATTTT. Variable domain in full (rest from reference TRBV5-4 and TRBJ2-3): ETGVTQSPTHLIKTRGQQVTLRCSSQSGHNTVSWYQQALGQGPQFIFQYYREEENGRGNFPPRFSGLQFPNYSSELNVNALELDDSALYLCASRTMAGTSTDTQYFGPGTRLTVL.

This clone was seen a handful of times. The rearrangement uses TRBV12-5 and TRBJ1-2; D is uncertain. The CDR3 spans 12 residues. Trimming cost V 1 base and J 4 bases, with 4 bases left between them. From germline, CDR1 is LGHNT and CDR2 FRNRAP. The CDR3 DNA is TGTGCTAGTGGTTTGGACTTCTATGGCTACACCTTC. Encoded protein: CASGLDFYGYTF.

This chain links TRBV30 with TRBJ1-5; D is ambiguous. The CDR3 contains 11 residues. CDR1 GTSNPN and CDR2 SVGIG come from the germline V gene (reference sequence). Between the trimmed V and J ends, which lost 5 bases and 6 bases, there was a span of 8 bases. DNA of the CDR3: TGTGCCTGGTCCACGGGTCAGCCCCAGCATTTT. Translated, it gives CAWSTGQPQHF.

This clone has more than one count but fewer than ten. The genes are TRBV5-4 and TRBJ2-1, with 9 bases identical to TRBD1. The CDR3 contains 15 residues. Germline V gene lookup returns CDR1 SGHNT and CDR2 YYREEE (reference sequence). The trim removed 1 base at V and 5 bases at J, leaving 4 bases unmatched. CDR3 sequence: CASSLITGGNNEQFF. CDR3 sequence (DNA): TGTGCCAGCAGCTTGATCACAGGGGGCAACAATGAGCAGTTCTTC.

This chain uses TRBV5-4 with TRBJ1-2; a possible D gene is TRBD1 (5 bases). This CDR3 is built from 15 residues. Trimming took 3 bases from V and 4 from J, leaving 16 bases between them. In germline, CDR1 is SGHNT, CDR2 YYREEE (reference sequence). The CDR3 coding sequence is TGTGCCAGCAGCTCCAGCAGGGAATTCAGCTATGGCTACACCTTC. It is translated as CASSSSREFSYGYTF.

The rearrangement joins TRBV21-1 to TRBJ1-5; the D call of TRBD1 is as the table states it, not checked on the DNA. TRBV21-1 is marked as a pseudogene. The CDR3 is 15 residues long. In nucleotides, the CDR3 is TGTGCCAGCAGCCTTGAACAGAATAGCAATCAGCCCCAGCATTTT. Translation: CASSLEQNSNQPQHF.

This clone occurred a few times. This rearrangement joins TRBV19 to TRBJ1-4; D ambiguous. Germline loops: CDR1 LNHDA, CDR2 SQIVND (reference sequence). Trimming pared 5 bases from V and 1 base from J, leaving 11 bases between. CDR3 length equals 15 residues. The CDR3 protein is CASSASPGTNEKLFF. The CDR3 nucleotides are TGTGCCAGTAGTGCCTCGCCGGGAACTAATGAAAAACTGTTTTTT. The complete variable domain, with remaining parts taken from reference TRBV19 and TRBJ1-4, reads DGGITQSPKYLFRKEGQNVTLSCEQNLNHDAMYWYRQDPGQGLRLIYYSQIVNDFQKGDIAEGYSVSREKKESFPLTVTSAQKNPTAFYLCASSASPGTNEKLFFGSGTQLSVL.

This chain uses TRBV6-5 with TRBJ2-5; 11 bases match TRBD2. The end of the DNA aligns better with TRBJ2-7, so the J call may be wrong. Germline CDR1 reads MNHEY; CDR2 reads SVGAGI. The CDR3 covers 14 residues. Written as DNA, the CDR3 is TGTGCCAGCAGACCTAGCGGGGGGTCCTACGAGCAGTACTTC. The encoded protein is CASRPSGGSYEQYF.

This clone has just one count. V gene TRBV6-1 combines with J gene TRBJ1-1; D not certain. V lost 4 bases, J lost 5 bases, and 17 bases lay in between. Germline V gene data show CDR1 as MNHNS and CDR2 as SASEGT. This CDR3 is 15 amino acids long. The CDR3 nucleotides read TGTGCCAGCAGTGGATACACAGCTCCCGCTACTGAAGCTTTCTTT. This gives the protein CASSGYTAPATEAFF.

This rearrangement joins TRBV21-1 to TRBJ1-5. TRBV21-1 constitutes a pseudogene. There are 15 residues in the CDR3. The CDR3: CASSKVVRTNQPQHF. CDR3 nucleotides: TGTGCCAGCAGCAAAGTAGTCCGTACTAATCAGCCCCAGCATTTT.

The chain is built from TRBV19 and TRBJ2-2; D is possibly TRBD1 (6 bases). CDR3 length equals 16 residues. CDR1 and CDR2 from the germline V gene are LNHDA and SQIVND (reference sequence). Trimming removed 9 bases from V and 3 bases from J, with 20 bases in between. The CDR3 sequence is CASTHPGTPYTGELFF. The CDR3 region has the DNA TGTGCCAGCACTCATCCCGGGACACCGTACACCGGGGAGCTGTTTTTT.

The chain has TRBV10-3 and TRBJ2-3; D might be TRBD2 (5 bases). V was clipped by 8 bases and J by 2 bases, with 8 bases between them. This CDR3 contains 12 residues. The germline V gene encodes CDR1 ENHRY and CDR2 SYGVKD. As DNA, the CDR3 is TGTGCCATCGCCGGGAACACAGATACGCAGTATTTT. It is translated as CAIAGNTDTQYF.

The chain combines TRBV19 with TRBJ2-2, with TRBD2 matching over 8 bases. The CDR3 covers 16 residues. Germline trimming cut 3 bases from V and 1 base from J; bases unmatched to any gene: 4. Germline V CDR1 and CDR2: LNHDA, SQIVND (reference sequence). The CDR3, as DNA: TGTGCCAGTAGTATTCCCGGGACTAGGAACACCGGGGAGCTGTTTTTT. This translates into CASSIPGTRNTGELFF.

The CDR3 DNA sequence: TGTGCCAGCAGGCTCTGGTCTAGCGGGAGAGACGAGCAGTACTTC. Its translation is CASRLWSSGRDEQYF. The chain combines TRBV28 with TRBJ2-7; 10 positions match TRBD2. CDR1 is MDHEN and CDR2 is SYDVKM in the germline V gene. The CDR3 contains 15 residues. Trimming at V came to 6 bases and at J to 5 bases, leaving 10 bases not matched to a gene.

This sequence joins TRBV6-5 and TRBJ2-2; 7 positions match TRBD1. With 6 bases clipped from V and 6 bases from J, the junction kept 7 bases outside the gene matches. In germline, CDR1 is MNHEY, CDR2 SVGAGI. This CDR3 spans 14 amino acids. The CDR3: CASSGQVNAGELFF. DNA for the CDR3: TGTGCCAGCAGCGGACAGGTTAACGCCGGGGAGCTGTTTTTT.

The table lists this clone with a few counts. CDR3 nucleotides: TGCAGCGTTGGGTGGGGGCAAGGGCAGCCCCAGCATTTT. Translating gives CSVGWGQGQPQHF. The chain carries TRBV29-1 and TRBJ1-5; tentative D call: TRBD1 (6 bases). Trimming removed 4 bases at V and 7 bases at J, with 14 bases between. CDR1 SQVTM and CDR2 ANQGSEA come from the germline V gene. The CDR3 covers 13 residues.

This chain connects TRBV25-1 to TRBJ2-5; 7 nucleotides align to TRBD1. CDR3 length equals 13 residues. Trimming took 7 bases from V and 7 from J; bases not matched to a gene: 9. From germline, CDR1 is MGHDK and CDR2 SYGVNS. In DNA form, the CDR3 reads TGTGCCAGCACCCCGGGCCCAGGGGGGACCCAGTACTTC. It codes for CASTPGPGGTQYF.